These 28 T cell receptor beta chains share one sample of origin, sequenced in a study of Graves' ophthalmopathy and Graves' hyperthyroidism. Using RNA transcripts, the TCR beta CDR3 regions were amplified. The authors performed first-round RT-PCR with HTBI primers and then a second-round multiplex PCR. TCRdb re-called the multiplex PCR reads through MiXCR, storing one row per CDR3 protein. The sample yields about 700,000 distinct CDR3 sequences, 35% to 50% seen once. The specimen was peripheral blood. These receptors were taken from an adult man with Graves' ophthalmopathy.

This clonotype was counted at least ten times. This chain links TRBV9 with TRBJ1-5; D gene uncertain. V lost 0 bases and J 3 bases, leaving 4 bases between the germline ends. Germline-derived CDR1 and CDR2 are SGDLS and YYNGEE. The CDR3 runs to 13 residues. CDR3 nucleotides: TGTGCCAGCAGCGTAGGCAACAATCAGCCCCAGCATTTT. Its translation: CASSVGNNQPQHF.

The chain combines TRBV7-9 with TRBJ1-1; D is possibly TRBD1 (5 bases). In germline, CDR1 is SEHNR, CDR2 FQNEAQ (reference sequence). The CDR3 has 13 residues. Deletions cut 5 bases from V and 2 bases from J, with 9 bases between. The CDR3 reads CASSPGHNTEAFF. The CDR3 region has the DNA TGTGCCAGCAGCCCAGGACATAACACTGAAGCTTTCTTT.

This chain uses TRBV10-3 with TRBJ1-1, with 7 bases fitting TRBD1. Germline assignment: CDR1 ENHRY and CDR2 SYGVKD. J lost 0 bases, V lost 10 bases, and 14 bases had no gene match. The CDR3 is 16 amino acids. CDR3 bases: TGTGCCAGCGGAAAGACAGGGCAGGGGATGAACACTGAAGCTTTCTTT. Protein: CASGKTGQGMNTEAFF.

This clonotype was picked up a small number of times. A read error may explain this, as a much larger clone is one base away. The chain has TRBV12-3 or TRBV12-4 and TRBJ1-1; tentatively, D is TRBD1 (5 bases). This CDR3 has 18 residues. Trimming took off 5 bases at V and 2 bases at J, with 24 bases between the two ends. CDR3 sequence: CASSPSGRVGGGNTEAFF. CDR3 DNA: TGTGCCAGCAGTCCGTCGGGACGGGTAGGAGGTGGTAACACTGAAGCTTTCTTT.

The table lists this clonotype with many counts. This chain joins TRBV29-1 and TRBJ2-7; 9 bases map to TRBD1. The CDR3 has 15 amino acids. CDR1 is SQVTM, CDR2 ANQGSEA, per germline. V shed 2 bases and J 1 base; nucleotides not matched to a gene: 6. CDR3 residues: CSVEFLGTGSYEQYF. CDR3 nucleotides: TGCAGCGTTGAATTTTTAGGGACAGGGTCCTACGAGCAGTACTTC.

In the case of this clonotype: One end of the junction varies from germline; a read error may be responsible. The rearrangement uses TRBV7-9 and TRBJ1-4, with TRBD1 as a possible D gene (6 bases). The germline gives CDR1 SEHNR, CDR2 FQNEAQ (reference sequence). The CDR3 is 15 amino acids. In DNA form, the CDR3 reads TGCGCCAGCAGCCCGCACCGGGGGGGCCCTCCCAAACTGTTTTTT. Protein sequence: CASSPHRGGPPKLFF.

The table lists this clonotype with a few counts. The V and J genes are TRBV7-9 and TRBJ2-2; D remains unclear. Germline-derived CDR1 and CDR2 are SEHNR and FQNEAQ (reference sequence). V was cut by 4 bases and J by 6 bases, with 6 bases left in between. The CDR3 sequence is 12 residues long. The CDR3 loop reads CASSSHAGELFF. The CDR3 nucleotides read TGTGCCAGCAGCTCTCACGCCGGGGAGCTGTTTTTT.

The V gene is TRBV5-8, the J gene TRBJ1-1; the match to TRBD1 covers 11 bases. The CDR3 length is 17 residues. The ends lost 0 bases at V and 1 base at J; junction bases unmatched: 5. Germline CDR1 SGHTS, CDR2 YDEGEE. The DNA of the CDR3 is TGTGCCAGCAGCTTGGACGGACAGGGGGCGGGGAACACTGAAGCTTTCTTT. Residues: CASSLDGQGAGNTEAFF. Full variable domain (remainder filled in from reference TRBV5-8 and TRBJ1-1): EAGVTQSPTHLIKTRGQQATLRCSPISGHTSVYWYQQALGLGLQFLLWYDEGEERNRGNFPPRFSGRQFPNYSSELNVNALELEDSALYLCASSLDGQGAGNTEAFFGQGTRLTVV.

This clonotype was counted at least ten times. The V and J genes are TRBV7-2 and TRBJ2-5; no clear D gene. V lost 4 bases to trimming and J lost 2 bases, with 11 bases between them. CDR3 length equals 14 residues. Germline assignment: CDR1 SGHTA and CDR2 FQGNSA. Written as DNA, the CDR3 is TGTGCCAGCAGCTGGCGTCGCGAGCAAGAGACCCAGTACTTC. As protein: CASSWRREQETQYF.

The chain recombines TRBV9 with TRBJ1-6; no clear D gene. This CDR3 region has 16 residues. Germline V gene lookup returns CDR1 SGDLS and CDR2 YYNGEE. V lost 3 bases and J 6 bases, leaving 16 bases between the germline ends. The CDR3 loop reads CASSARKAIGNSPLHF. The CDR3 DNA sequence: TGTGCCAGCAGCGCCAGGAAAGCGATCGGTAATTCACCCCTCCACTTT.

This clonotype was detected only a few times. In DNA, the CDR3 is TGTGCCAGCAGCGTCCGGGCTAGTAACTATGGCTACACCTTC. It encodes CASSVRASNYGYTF. The chain is built from TRBV11-2 and TRBJ1-2; D unclear. Trimming cost V 5 bases and J 1 base, with 11 bases left between them. This CDR3 spans 14 amino acids. The V gene's germline CDR1 is SGHAT and CDR2 FQNNGV.

V usage is TRBV29-1 and J usage is TRBJ2-7; D not certain. V lost 6 bases to trimming and J lost 3 bases, with 12 bases between them. This CDR3 spans 12 amino acids. The germline gives CDR1 SQVTM, CDR2 ANQGSEA. CDR3: CSVGAGHYEQYF. The CDR3 region has the DNA TGCAGCGTAGGTGCCGGTCACTACGAGCAGTACTTC.

V is TRBV29-1 and J is TRBJ2-3; the D gene is possibly TRBD1 (6 bases). The CDR3 spans 15 residues. Between the trimmed V and J ends, which lost 4 bases and 2 bases, there was a span of 16 bases. Germline CDR1 reads SQVTM; CDR2 reads ANQGSEA. CDR3 region: CSVANSQGSTDTQYF. CDR3 DNA: TGCAGCGTTGCGAACAGCCAGGGGTCCACAGATACGCAGTATTTT.

Concerning this clonotype: Here the CDR3 omits its conserved ending phenylalanine or tryptophan, so a read error is the likely source. The DNA is left out, because the CDR3 cannot be placed on it with certainty; the CDR3 is given as TCRdb lists it. V is TRBV7-6 and J is TRBJ2-5; the table's D gene call, TRBD1, was not cross checked with the DNA. The CDR3 has 9 amino acids, counting both end residues. The germline V gene encodes CDR1 SGHVS and CDR2 FNYEAQ. The CDR3 sequence is CASSPGQSY.

This clonotype came up many times. The rearrangement links TRBV12-3 or TRBV12-4 to TRBJ1-6; D possibly corresponds to TRBD1 (6 bases). Trimming removed 6 bases at V and 7 bases at J, with 13 bases between. The CDR3 spans 14 residues. The CDR3 region is CASSQDRPNSPLHF. CDR3 nucleotide sequence: TGTGCCAGCAGCCAGGACAGACCGAATTCACCCCTCCACTTT.

As concerns this clonotype: One end of the junction is discordant with germline, which a read error may explain. The chain recombines TRBV24-1 with TRBJ2-2; the D is unclear. The CDR3 has 16 amino acids. Germline V lookup: CDR1 KGHDR, CDR2 SFDVKD. DNA for the CDR3: TGTGCCAGCAGTTTAATATCTCTAGTCCACACCGGGGAGCTGTTTTTT. It encodes CASSLISLVHTGELFF.

This rearrangement joins TRBV15 to TRBJ2-6, with D possibly matching TRBD1 (6 bases). CDR1 and CDR2 (germline): LNHNV, YYDKDF (reference sequence). CDR3 length: 18 residues. Trimming shortened V by 3 bases and J by 0 bases, and 15 bases separated the two germline ends. The CDR3 DNA follows: TGTGCCACCAGCAGCTTCCAACAGACAGGCTCTGGGGCCAACGTCCTGACTTTC. Protein product: CATSSFQQTGSGANVLTF.

This clonotype was counted at least ten times. The CDR3 loop is CASSLGGASSEQYF. As DNA, the CDR3 is TGTGCCAGCAGCTTAGGAGGGGCGTCTAGCGAGCAGTACTTC. J is TRBJ2-7 and V is TRBV7-8; D could derive from TRBD1 or TRBD2 (5 bases each). The CDR3 sequence is 14 residues long. Germline V gene sequence: CDR1 SGHVS, CDR2 FQNEAQ. The ends were cut back, 1 base at V and 6 bases at J, with 13 bases in the middle.

V is TRBV5-1 and J is TRBJ2-2; D might be TRBD1 (5 bases). V lost 0 bases to trimming and J lost 0 bases, with 9 bases between them. Germline V gene sequence: CDR1 SGHRS, CDR2 YFSETQ. This CDR3 contains 16 residues. This CDR3 is CASSLEGAANTGELFF. The CDR3 bases are TGCGCCAGCAGCTTGGAAGGGGCCGCGAACACCGGGGAGCTGTTTTTT. Drawing the rest from reference TRBV5-1 and TRBJ2-2, the complete variable domain is KAGVTQTPRYLIKTRGQQVTLSCSPISGHRSVSWYQQTPGQGLQFLFEYFSETQRNKGNFPGRFSGRQFSNSRSEMNVSTLELGDSALYLCASSLEGAANTGELFFGEGSRLTVL.

The rearrangement joins TRBV10-3 to TRBJ2-2; TRBD1 agrees at 9 bases. This CDR3 is 15 amino acids long. The V gene end was trimmed by 2 bases and the J gene end by 6 bases; junction bases not matched to a gene: 4. Germline V gives CDR1 ENHRY, CDR2 SYGVKD. DNA for the CDR3: TGTGCCATCAGTGAGATGACAGGGGGTCCCGGGGAGCTGTTTTTT. It translates to CAISEMTGGPGELFF.

This chain connects TRBV4-3 to TRBJ2-6, with unresolved D. Per the germline V gene, CDR1 is LGHNA and CDR2 is YSLEER. This CDR3 is 18 amino acids long. Trimming removed 0 bases from V and 0 bases from J, with 12 bases in between. The CDR3 reads CASSQEGRAVSGANVLTF. CDR3 sequence (DNA): TGCGCCAGCAGCCAAGAAGGCCGCGCGGTCTCTGGGGCCAACGTCCTGACTTTC.

This clonotype was seen repeatedly, ten times or more. The chain links TRBV29-1 to TRBJ1-2; TRBD1 is a possible D gene (5 bases). V dropped 6 bases and J dropped 3 bases, with 11 bases sitting between them. This CDR3 has 12 residues. Germline V gene data show CDR1 as SQVTM and CDR2 as ANQGSEA. The CDR3 here is CSVPPTDYGYTF. The CDR3 DNA reads as TGCAGCGTCCCACCGACAGACTATGGCTACACCTTC. Full variable domain (rest looked up from reference TRBV29-1 and TRBJ1-2): SAVISQKPSRDICQRGTSLTIQCQVDSQVTMMFWYRQQPGQSLTLIATANQGSEATYESGFVIDKFPISRPNLTFSTLTVSNMSPEDSSIYLCSVPPTDYGYTFGSGTRLTVV.

This sequence joins TRBV15 and TRBJ2-5; TRBD1 aligns across 8 bases. Germline loops: CDR1 LNHNV, CDR2 YYDKDF (reference sequence). J lost 5 bases, V lost 1 base, and 6 bases had no gene match. The CDR3 is 15 amino acids. CDR3 amino acids: CATSRVNRGTETQYF. CDR3 bases: TGTGCCACCAGCAGAGTAAACAGGGGGACGGAGACCCAGTACTTC. Combining the CDR3 with reference TRBV15 and TRBJ2-5 gives the whole variable domain DAMVIQNPRYQVTQFGKPVTLSCSQTLNHNVMYWYQQKSSQAPKLLFHYYDKDFNNEADTPDNFQSRRPNTSFCFLDIRSPGLGDTAMYLCATSRVNRGTETQYFGPGTRLLVL.

In its sample, this clonotype was seen many times. J is TRBJ1-2 and V is TRBV20-1, with D uncertain. Trimming left V 4 bases short and J 2 bases short, with 11 bases between. CDR1 DFQATT and CDR2 SNEGSKA come from the germline V gene (reference sequence). The CDR3 sequence is 13 residues long. The CDR3 here is CSAINGGNYGYTF. The CDR3, as DNA: TGCAGTGCTATCAATGGAGGAAACTATGGCTACACCTTC.

This clonotype has ten or more counts. V gene TRBV10-3 combines with J gene TRBJ2-2, with 16 positions matching TRBD2. The CDR3 extends over 17 amino acids. The trim removed 6 bases at V and 0 bases at J, leaving 1 base unmatched. The V gene's germline CDR1 is ENHRY and CDR2 SYGVKD. Here the CDR3 reads CAIRGLAGGTNTGELFF. In DNA form, the CDR3 reads TGTGCCATCAGGGGACTAGCGGGAGGGACGAACACCGGGGAGCTGTTTTTT.

In this sample, this clonotype turned up a few times. The chain is built from TRBV4-1 and TRBJ1-6; 7 nucleotides align to TRBD1. The J segment lost 8 bases and the V segment lost 1 base, leaving 11 bases of the junction unmatched. Germline CDR1 MGHRA, CDR2 YSYEKL. CDR3 length: 17 amino acids. The DNA of the CDR3 is TGCGCCAGCAGCCAAGTCAGGGTGAGGGACAGCCATTCACCCCTCCACTTT. Amino acid sequence: CASSQVRVRDSHSPLHF.

This clonotype was recorded at least ten times. DNA for the CDR3: TGCGCCAGCAGCCAAGAACGGCTTTCACCCCTCCACTTT. Translating gives CASSQERLSPLHF. This chain joins TRBV4-3 and TRBJ1-6; no clear D. V was pared by 0 bases and J by 9 bases, with 6 bases between. The V gene's germline CDR1 is LGHNA and CDR2 YSLEER. The length of the CDR3 is 13 residues.

With regard to this clonotype: This may stem from a read error, because a much larger clone lies one nucleotide away. V and J are TRBV7-3 and TRBJ1-5; D might be TRBD1 (5 bases). Germline values: CDR1 SGHTA, CDR2 FQGTGA. Deletions cut 2 bases from V and 0 bases from J, with 14 bases between. The CDR3 length is 17 residues. The CDR3 coding sequence is TGTGCCAGCAGCTTAGCCCGGGGCAGTTATAGCAATCAGCCCCAGCATTTT. Its translation is CASSLARGSYSNQPQHF.